The sequence of this TCR beta chain was determined in a study of cytomegalovirus exposure and HLA in healthy donors. Study background: An early data release held around 80 million unique TCRs from HLA-typed donors.

13 Jbeta primers and 60 Vbeta primers were used for the PCR. Assay used: immunoSEQ multiplex PCR; TCRdb lists only in-frame clones, some missing. The sample comprises about 150,000 clones, nearly 80% of which are singletons, and more than 10% rests with the top ten. Sequencing was done on a sample of PBMCs. This sequence originates from a man under 40 in good health and CMV-seropositive.

The CDR3 DNA sequence: TGTGCCAGCAGCTTAGACAGGGTACCCTACAATGAGCAGTTCTTC. Its protein product is CASSLDRVPYNEQFF. The genes are TRBV7-2 and TRBJ2-1; a possible D gene is TRBD1 (6 bases). V was pared by 1 base and J by 2 bases, with 9 bases between. CDR3 length equals 15 residues. Germline CDR1 SGHTA, CDR2 FQGNSA.